A single sample is the source of the 29 T cell receptor beta chains below, sequenced in a study of cytomegalovirus exposure and HLA in healthy donors. The PCR made use of 60 Vbeta and 13 Jbeta primers. Sequenced by immunoSEQ multiplex PCR; TCRdb stores in-frame clones only, minus some. The sample includes 120,000 or so clones, 80% of them seen just once. Sequencing was done on a sample of PBMCs. The receptor source for this set is a male donor in good health and CMV-seronegative.

The chain has TRBV5-1 and TRBJ1-3, with D perhaps TRBD1 (5 bases). V was trimmed by 3 bases and J by 0 bases, leaving 13 bases between them. The CDR3 runs 16 residues. Germline V gene lookup returns CDR1 SGHRS and CDR2 YFSETQ. The chain's CDR3 is CASSSAGPNSGNTIYF. DNA for the CDR3: TGCGCCAGCAGCTCAGCGGGACCGAACTCTGGAAACACCATATATTTT.

With regard to this clone: The junction departs from the called germline gene at one end, perhaps through a read error. The chain is built from TRBV7-9 and TRBJ1-2, with 8 positions matching TRBD1. The germline CDR1 and CDR2 sequences are SEHNR and FQNEAQ (reference sequence). The CDR3 sequence is 16 residues long. The DNA for the CDR3 is TGTTCCAGCAGCTTCACTGGTGCCAGGGGGCGATCGGGCTACACCTTC. Residues: CSSSFTGARGRSGYTF.

The rearrangement joins TRBV6-5 to TRBJ1-5; D might be TRBD1 (6 bases). This CDR3 spans 15 amino acids. Trimming cost V 6 bases and J 0 bases, with 12 bases left between them. Germline V gene sequence: CDR1 MNHEY, CDR2 SVGAGI. The CDR3 spells CASRGRGYSNQPQHF. The DNA for the CDR3 is TGTGCCAGCAGGGGCAGGGGATATAGCAATCAGCCCCAGCATTTT.

The gene calls are TRBV28 and TRBJ2-3; D is ambiguous. V was cut by 2 bases and J by 3 bases, with 9 bases left in between. Germline V gene data show CDR1 as MDHEN and CDR2 as SYDVKM. This CDR3 spans 14 amino acids. CDR3 loop: CASSLMQTTDTQYF. In DNA form, the CDR3 reads TGTGCCAGCAGTTTAATGCAGACAACAGATACGCAGTATTTT.

This clone was seen only once. The chain is built from TRBV19 and TRBJ1-5; D remains unclear. Germline CDR1 LNHDA, CDR2 SQIVND (reference sequence). V lost 7 bases, J lost 0 bases, and 13 bases lay in between. This CDR3 contains 15 residues. The DNA for the CDR3 is TGTGCCAGTACTAACTGGGAGGGTAGCAATCAGCCCCAGCATTTT. Translated: CASTNWEGSNQPQHF.

The sample holds a few counts of this clone. This rearrangement joins TRBV6-5 to TRBJ1-4; maybe TRBD1 (5 bases). The CDR3 contains 14 residues. CDR1 MNHEY and CDR2 SVGAGI come from the germline V gene. Trimming removed 6 bases at V and 11 bases at J, with 19 bases between. CDR3 residues: CASSYFQGLGKLFF. The CDR3 nucleotides are TGTGCCAGCAGCTATTTTCAGGGTTTGGGGAAACTGTTTTTT.

The chain is built from TRBV10-3 and TRBJ1-6; D perhaps matches TRBD1 (6 bases). This CDR3 comprises 17 residues. The V gene's germline CDR1 is ENHRY and CDR2 SYGVKD. Trimming removed 0 bases at V and 6 bases at J, with 15 bases between. The CDR3 sequence: CAISESGQPNPNSPLHF. The CDR3 coding sequence is TGTGCCATCAGTGAGTCAGGACAGCCGAATCCTAATTCACCCCTCCACTTT.

The gene calls are TRBV9 and TRBJ2-1, with 12 bases identical to TRBD2. The CDR3 extends over 17 amino acids. After removal of 6 bases from V and 0 bases from J, the junction contained 7 bases not matched to a gene. Germline CDR1 is SGDLS and CDR2 is YYNGEE. CDR3 residues: CASTTSGGTSSYNEQFF. The CDR3 DNA reads as TGTGCCAGCACCACTAGCGGGGGGACGAGCTCCTACAATGAGCAGTTCTTC.

The rearrangement joins TRBV5-1 to TRBJ2-1; perhaps TRBD2 as D (6 bases). Germline loops: CDR1 SGHRS, CDR2 YFSETQ. The CDR3 has 16 residues. V was trimmed by 0 bases and J by 4 bases, leaving 14 bases between them. CDR3 in DNA: TGCGCCAGCAGCTTGGCCCCGCCCGGGAGTTACAATGAGCAGTTCTTC. Translated, it gives CASSLAPPGSYNEQFF.

The V gene is TRBV5-4, the J gene TRBJ2-2, with 7 bases that match TRBD1. Germline V CDR1 and CDR2: SGHNT, YYREEE (reference sequence). The CDR3 totals 15 residues. Trimming cost V 5 bases and J 4 bases; bases outside gene matches: 8. Here the CDR3 DNA reads TGTGCCAGCAGTCCCGGGACAGCGCTCACCGGGGAGCTGTTTTTT. This sequence encodes CASSPGTALTGELFF. Full variable domain (rest looked up from reference TRBV5-4 and TRBJ2-2): ETGVTQSPTHLIKTRGQQVTLRCSSQSGHNTVSWYQQALGQGPQFIFQYYREEENGRGNFPPRFSGLQFPNYSSELNVNALELDDSALYLCASSPGTALTGELFFGEGSRLTVL.

The V call is TRBV2, the J call TRBJ2-7; 14 nucleotides line up with TRBD2. CDR3 size: 15 residues. Germline lookup yields CDR1 SNHLY and CDR2 FYNNEI. Losses at the gene ends were 6 bases for V and 5 bases for J; bases not matched to a gene: 6. This chain's CDR3 is CASRTTSGRAHEQYF. As DNA, the CDR3 is TGTGCCAGCAGGACGACTAGCGGGAGGGCTCACGAGCAGTACTTC.

The rearrangement joins TRBV28 to TRBJ1-1; D might be TRBD1 (6 bases). This CDR3 contains 13 residues. Germline loops: CDR1 MDHEN, CDR2 SYDVKM. V lost 6 bases and J 1 base, leaving 9 bases between the germline ends. DNA of the CDR3: TGTGCCAGCAGCCCGGGACAGAACACTGAAGCTTTCTTT. This gives the protein CASSPGQNTEAFF.

There are a few counts of this clone. The J gene is TRBJ2-1, the V gene TRBV9; 8 nucleotides match TRBD2. There are 16 residues in the CDR3. V dropped 1 base and J dropped 0; count of bases not matched to a gene: 3. Looked up from germline, CDR1 is SGDLS and CDR2 is YYNGEE. The CDR3: CASSVSLAGSYNEQFF. The CDR3 nucleotides are TGTGCCAGCAGCGTATCCCTAGCGGGCTCCTACAATGAGCAGTTCTTC.

V is TRBV6-5 and J is TRBJ2-7; 9 bases are a match to TRBD1. V was clipped by 4 bases and J by 5 bases; unmatched bases: 6. Germline assignment: CDR1 MNHEY and CDR2 SVGAGI. This CDR3 comprises 14 residues. For the CDR3, the DNA is TGTGCCAGCAGTTCCCGGACAGGGGTCCACGAGCAGTACTTC. This translates into CASSSRTGVHEQYF.

The rearrangement uses TRBV6-1 and TRBJ1-1; D is ambiguous. The CDR3 runs 13 residues. The germline gives CDR1 MNHNS, CDR2 SASEGT. V lost 9 bases and J 0 bases, leaving 11 bases between the germline ends. The CDR3: CASTGNVNTEAFF. The CDR3 DNA follows: TGTGCCAGTACGGGGAATGTGAACACTGAAGCTTTCTTT.

The CDR3 DNA follows: TGTGCCAGTAGTATAGGGACAGGGTATCCACCCCTCCACTTT. Residues: CASSIGTGYPPLHF. The chain joins TRBV19 to TRBJ1-6; the match to TRBD1 covers 8 bases. V shed 1 base and J 11 bases; nucleotides not matched to a gene: 4. Germline V gene data show CDR1 as LNHDA and CDR2 as SQIVND (reference sequence). The length of the CDR3 is 14 residues.

The gene calls are TRBV5-1 and TRBJ2-3; D uncertain. Germline V gene data show CDR1 as SGHRS and CDR2 as YFSETQ. The ends were cut back, 4 bases at V and 2 bases at J, with 17 bases in the middle. This CDR3 has 16 residues. The CDR3 DNA reads TGCGCCAGCAGCCCTCTGGCCCACAGCAACACAGATACGCAGTATTTT. Translation gives CASSPLAHSNTDTQYF.

The chain combines TRBV9 with TRBJ2-5, with 8 bases matching TRBD1. The V gene end was trimmed by 4 bases and the J gene end by 3 bases; junction bases not matched to a gene: 8. The CDR3 has 15 amino acids. Germline values: CDR1 SGDLS, CDR2 YYNGEE. This CDR3 reads CASSPRQGTEETQYF. CDR3 nucleotide sequence: TGTGCCAGCAGCCCTCGACAGGGGACTGAAGAGACCCAGTACTTC.

Remarks on this clone: A junction end diverges from the germline sequence, so it may reflect a read error. The gene calls are TRBV7-9 and TRBJ2-7; D is unresolved. The CDR3 covers 13 residues. Germline CDR1 is SEHNR and CDR2 is FQNEAQ (reference sequence). DNA of the CDR3: TGTTCCAGCAGCTTAGTTACAGACTACGAGCAGTACTTC. This sequence encodes CSSSLVTDYEQYF. The full variable domain, completed using reference TRBV7-9 and TRBJ2-7, is DTGVSQNPRHKITKRGQNVTFRCDPISEHNRLYWYRQTLGQGPEFLTYFQNEAQLEKSRLLSDRFSAERPKGSFSTLEIQRTEQGDSAMYLCSSSLVTDYEQYFGPGTRLTVT.

This chain links TRBV19 with TRBJ1-4; 12 positions match TRBD1. The CDR3 is made up of 15 amino acids. V was pared by 7 bases and J by 7 bases, with 7 bases of the junction left unmatched. Germline loops: CDR1 LNHDA, CDR2 SQIVND (reference sequence). The CDR3 loop is CASTGTGGEVEKLFF. The CDR3 DNA reads as TGTGCCAGTACCGGGACAGGGGGCGAAGTTGAAAAACTGTTTTTT.

The chain couples TRBV9 to TRBJ1-1, with 9 bases that match TRBD1. Losses at the gene ends were 3 bases for V and 4 bases for J; bases not matched to a gene: 7. CDR1 SGDLS and CDR2 YYNGEE come from the germline V gene. The CDR3 totals 15 residues. CDR3 coding DNA: TGTGCCAGCAGCGATGTACAGGGGGCGGGCACTGAAGCTTTCTTT. Its protein is CASSDVQGAGTEAFF.

The chain combines TRBV10-1 with TRBJ2-2, with a tentative D call TRBD1 (6 bases). The CDR3 runs 14 residues. Trimming took off 8 bases at V and 6 bases at J, with 16 bases between the two ends. Germline V CDR1 and CDR2: WNHNN, SYGVQD (reference sequence). CDR3 loop: CASAGTLEAGELFF. The CDR3 nucleotides read TGCGCCAGCGCCGGGACATTAGAAGCCGGGGAGCTGTTTTTT.

This chain links TRBV7-8 with TRBJ1-2, with TRBD1 matching over 7 bases. The CDR3 runs to 15 residues. The V gene end was trimmed by 2 bases and the J gene end by 4 bases; junction bases not matched to a gene: 7. The germline V gene encodes CDR1 SGHVS and CDR2 FQNEAQ. The CDR3 DNA sequence: TGTGCCAGCAGCTTATCAGGGGGAGGAGGCTATGGCTACACCTTC. This codes for CASSLSGGGGYGYTF.

The chain employs TRBV7-6 and TRBJ2-2; 9 bases are shared with TRBD1. This CDR3 region has 17 residues. Per the germline V gene, CDR1 is SGHVS and CDR2 is FNYEAQ. V lost 3 bases, J lost 5 bases, and 10 bases stayed unmatched. The CDR3 spells CASSLNKWTGATGELFF. In DNA form, the CDR3 reads TGTGCCAGCAGCTTGAACAAGTGGACAGGGGCAACCGGGGAGCTGTTTTTT.

This rearrangement joins TRBV5-5 to TRBJ1-2, with 8 nucleotides matching TRBD1. The trim removed 0 bases at V and 3 bases at J, leaving 7 bases unmatched. This CDR3 spans 16 amino acids. The germline gives CDR1 SGHKS, CDR2 YYEKEE (reference sequence). CDR3 protein: CASSLGPTGGYYGYTF. The CDR3, as DNA: TGTGCCAGCAGCTTGGGTCCTACAGGGGGATACTATGGCTACACCTTC.

The V call is TRBV5-1, the J call TRBJ2-1; 11 bases are shared with TRBD2. The CDR3 is 14 residues long. Germline V gene lookup returns CDR1 SGHRS and CDR2 YFSETQ. J lost 12 bases, V lost 0 bases, and 5 bases had no gene match. DNA for the CDR3: TGCGCCAGCAGCTTGGATACTAGCGGGAGATCGCAGTTCTTC. Amino acids: CASSLDTSGRSQFF.

This clone came up a few times. J is TRBJ2-1 and V is TRBV5-1; D call uncertain. Looked up from germline, CDR1 is SGHRS and CDR2 is YFSETQ. The CDR3 spans 14 residues. V shed 3 bases and J shed 3 bases, with 10 bases lying between them. CDR3 amino acids: CASSSSLGYNEQFF. The DNA of the CDR3 is TGCGCCAGCAGCTCTAGTTTGGGCTACAATGAGCAGTTCTTC.

The gene calls are TRBV15 and TRBJ2-3; 9 bases are shared with TRBD1. The J segment lost 6 bases and the V segment lost 0 bases, leaving 13 bases of the junction unmatched. The CDR3 is 18 residues long. Germline CDR1 and CDR2: LNHNV and YYDKDF (reference sequence). The CDR3 region is CATSRDYPGQGLADTQYF. The CDR3 nucleotides are TGTGCCACCAGCAGAGATTATCCGGGACAGGGTCTAGCGGATACGCAGTATTTT.

The J gene is TRBJ2-3, the V gene TRBV4-1; 8 bases agree with TRBD2. Germline CDR1 is MGHRA and CDR2 is YSYEKL. This CDR3 is built from 17 residues. J was trimmed by 4 bases and V by 1 base; bases with no gene match: 10. Written as DNA, the CDR3 is TGCGCCAGCAGCCAAGGCTTAGCGGGGTACCCCCCAGATACGCAGTATTTT. This gives the protein CASSQGLAGYPPDTQYF.